The text below deals with one T cell receptor beta chain. The entry originates in a study of cytomegalovirus exposure and HLA in healthy donors. Germline CDR1 is MNHEY and CDR2 is SVGAGI. The CDR3 consists of 16 residues. Unmatched junction bases numbered 10, after V lost 4 bases and J lost 4 bases. 13 Jbeta primers and 60 Vbeta primers were used for the PCR. The method was immunoSEQ multiplex PCR; TCRdb's version includes in-frame clones alone and lacks a portion of them. The profile shows about 130,000 clones, roughly 82% of them singletons. Source material: PBMCs. The clonotype comes from a boy aged 5 to 17 in good health and CMV-seronegative. V and J are TRBV6-5 and TRBJ2-5; 9 bases match TRBD1. CDR3 sequence (DNA): TGTGCCAGCAGTTGGGCGGGACAGGGAAGGGGAGAGACCCAGTACTTC. This translates into CASSWAGQGRGETQYF.